Sequencing of this T cell receptor (beta chain) was carried out in a study of T-cell reconstitution after alpha-beta-depleted transplantation in children. The authors prepared the TCRbeta library with unique molecular identifiers. TCRdb recomputed calls from the PCR reads with MiXCR, one row per CDR3 protein. The data show 700,000 to 850,000 distinct CDR3 sequences, roughly 15% seen once. Overall study results and limits: T-cell counts and diversity at one year post-transplant came mainly from newly produced T cells.

V shed 5 bases and J shed 2 bases, with 7 bases lying between them. This CDR3 spans 12 amino acids. CDR1 DFQATT and CDR2 SNEGSKA come from the germline V gene (reference sequence). As for this clonotype: What it recognizes is unknown.

This sequence originates from a male patient aged 10 to 17 who had a stem cell transplant for acute lymphoblastic leukemia, so the T cells may come from the graft donor. The V and J genes are TRBV20-1 and TRBJ1-5; a possible D gene is TRBD1 (6 bases). This specimen was PBMCs, mostly from graft donor cells, taken 360 days after TCRalphabeta/CD19-depleted stem cell transplant. This CDR3 is CSAPGGNQPQHF. The DNA for the CDR3 is TGCAGTGCTCCAGGGGGCAATCAGCCCCAGCATTTT.